One and the same sample provided the 28 T cell receptor beta chains below, sequenced in a study of shared clonotypes between healthy human individuals. Profiled with immunoSEQ multiplex PCR; TCRdb holds only in-frame clones, not every one. The sample has 450,000 to 500,000 clones, 70% to 85% seen once. Sequencing was carried out using PBMCs. These receptor sequences come from a woman in her forties in good health. Some clones in this sample may be carry-over from other donors' samples.

This clone has ten or more counts. CDR3 in amino acids: CASSPYDRRNTEAFF. The CDR3 DNA is TGTGCCAGCAGTCCCTACGACAGGAGAAACACTGAAGCTTTCTTT. The chain employs TRBV28 and TRBJ1-1; D might be TRBD1 (6 bases). The germline V and J ends were trimmed by 5 bases and 2 bases, with 15 bases remaining between them. The germline V gene encodes CDR1 MDHEN and CDR2 SYDVKM. The CDR3 runs to 15 residues. The full variable domain, its missing parts supplied by reference TRBV28 and TRBJ1-1, is DVKVTQSSRYLVKRTGEKVFLECVQDMDHENMFWYRQDPGLGLRLIYFSYDVKMKEKGDIPEGYSVSREKKERFSLILESASTNQTSMYLCASSPYDRRNTEAFFGQGTRLTVV.

This clone was seen at least ten times. V gene TRBV9 combines with J gene TRBJ2-2, with 9 nucleotides matching TRBD1. The trim removed 4 bases at V and 4 bases at J, leaving 5 bases unmatched. This CDR3 region has 15 residues. Germline V lookup: CDR1 SGDLS, CDR2 YYNGEE. The CDR3 loop reads CASSPRTGATGELFF. Written as DNA, the CDR3 is TGTGCCAGCAGCCCAAGGACAGGGGCCACCGGGGAGCTGTTTTTT. Full variable domain (missing parts from reference TRBV9 and TRBJ2-2): DSGVTQTPKHLITATGQRVTLRCSPRSGDLSVYWYQQSLDQGLQFLIQYYNGEERAKGNILERFSAQQFPDLHSELNLSSLELGDSALYFCASSPRTGATGELFFGEGSRLTVL.

Only a few counts were recorded for this clone. The rearrangement uses TRBV5-1 and TRBJ2-7, with TRBD2 identical over 8 bases. J lost 6 bases, V lost 5 bases, and 10 bases had no gene match. This CDR3 has 14 amino acids. Germline loops: CDR1 SGHRS, CDR2 YFSETQ. The CDR3 coding sequence is TGCGCCAGCAGTGTTTCAAGCGGGAGTCGCGAGCAGTACTTC. Amino acid sequence: CASSVSSGSREQYF. The entire variable domain, with the rest obtained from reference TRBV5-1 and TRBJ2-7, is as follows: KAGVTQTPRYLIKTRGQQVTLSCSPISGHRSVSWYQQTPGQGLQFLFEYFSETQRNKGNFPGRFSGRQFSNSRSEMNVSTLELGDSALYLCASSVSSGSREQYFGPGTRLTVT.

This clone appeared once. The CDR3 DNA reads TGTGCCAGCAGCCAAGCCAAGGGACTAGGGCCCAATAATGAGCAGTTCTTC. Its translation is CASSQAKGLGPNNEQFF. The chain couples TRBV4-2 to TRBJ2-1; 8 positions match TRBD2. The trim removed 1 base at V and 7 bases at J, leaving 12 bases unmatched. The CDR3 has 17 amino acids. From germline, CDR1 is LGHNA and CDR2 YNFKEQ.

V gene TRBV10-3 combines with J gene TRBJ1-1, with D possibly TRBD1 on 6 matching bases. Germline V gene sequence: CDR1 ENHRY, CDR2 SYGVKD. The CDR3 has 13 residues. Trimming removed 5 bases from V and 3 bases from J, with 10 bases in between. This CDR3 reads CAISRRGDTEAFF. CDR3 nucleotide sequence: TGTGCCATCAGTAGAAGGGGGGACACTGAAGCTTTCTTT.

The rearrangement links TRBV18 to TRBJ1-1; D uncertain. The CDR3 spans 13 residues. Trimming pared 3 bases from V and 1 base from J, leaving 6 bases between. Germline CDR1 reads KGHSH; CDR2 reads LQKENI. CDR3 residues: CASSPVGNTEAFF. The CDR3, as DNA: TGTGCCAGCTCACCGGTAGGGAACACTGAAGCTTTCTTT. The full variable domain, completed using reference TRBV18 and TRBJ1-1, is NAGVMQNPRHLVRRRGQEARLRCSPMKGHSHVYWYRQLPEEGLKFMVYLQKENIIDESGMPKERFSAEFPKEGPSILRIQQVVRGDSAAYFCASSPVGNTEAFFGQGTRLTVV.

This clone was counted a few times. This chain connects TRBV5-3 to TRBJ2-3, with D perhaps given as TRBD1 or TRBD2 (5 bases each). TRBV5-3 is an open reading frame, and its role is uncertain. The CDR3 is made up of 15 amino acids. Between the trimmed V and J ends, which lost 0 bases and 0 bases, there was a span of 8 bases. The CDR3 nucleotides read TGTGCCAGAAGCTTGGTCAGGGAGAGCACAGATACGCAGTATTTT. Its protein is CARSLVRESTDTQYF.

The CDR3 DNA is TGTGCCTGGAGAACCGGGACATTGGGGCAGTTCTTC. Amino acid sequence: CAWRTGTLGQFF. The genes are TRBV30 and TRBJ2-1, with D possibly TRBD1 on 6 matching bases. V lost 3 bases to trimming and J lost 12 bases, with 15 bases between them. The CDR3 loop spans 12 amino acids. Per germline, CDR1 GTSNPN and CDR2 SVGIG (reference sequence). The full variable domain, with the rest looked up from reference TRBV30 and TRBJ2-1, is SQTIHQWPATLVQPVGSPLSLECTVEGTSNPNLYWYRQAAGRGLQLLFYSVGIGQISSEVPQNLSASRPQDRQFILSSKKLLLSDSGFYLCAWRTGTLGQFFGPGTRLTVL.

The chain links TRBV5-1 to TRBJ2-7; D is unresolved. This CDR3 is built from 13 residues. CDR1 and CDR2 (germline): SGHRS, YFSETQ. The V end was cut by 6 bases, the J end by 2 bases, with 12 bases between. The CDR3 DNA reads TGCGCCAGCACCTCCCCCCCAGCCTACGAGCAGTACTTC. This sequence encodes CASTSPPAYEQYF.

This clone was observed many times. Other DNA sequences from this sample encode an identical CDR3 as well. The genes are TRBV20-1 and TRBJ1-2; D is unresolved. This CDR3 is 10 amino acids long. V was trimmed by 1 base and J by 5 bases, leaving 2 bases between them. Germline CDR1 and CDR2: DFQATT and SNEGSKA (reference sequence). In DNA, the CDR3 is TGCAGTGCTAGAGGTTATGGCTACACCTTC. Translation gives CSARGYGYTF.

The CDR3 DNA reads TGTGCCAGTAGTACGCGGTTCTCCTACAATGAGCAGTTCTTC. Protein: CASSTRFSYNEQFF. This chain uses TRBV19 with TRBJ2-1; D is undetermined. This CDR3 comprises 14 residues. CDR1 is LNHDA, CDR2 SQIVND, per germline (reference sequence). V dropped 4 bases and J dropped 0 bases, with 7 bases sitting between them.

CDR3 nucleotides: TGTGCCAGCAGTTACTCCTCCAGGGGGACGACAGATACGCAGTATTTT. Its protein is CASSYSSRGTTDTQYF. This chain connects TRBV6-5 to TRBJ2-3, with 7 bases matching TRBD1. The CDR3 is made up of 16 amino acids. Germline V gene data show CDR1 as MNHEY and CDR2 as SVGAGI. Trimming took 0 bases from V and 3 from J; bases not matched to a gene: 6.

For this clone: An end of the junction differs from the germline gene, which may be a read error. The chain combines TRBV7-7 with TRBJ1-1; TRBD1 matches 9 bases. In germline, CDR1 is SSHAT, CDR2 FNYEAQ (reference sequence). CDR3 length: 15 residues. The CDR3 is CASSPVTGGYTEAFF. Here the CDR3 DNA reads TGTGCTAGCAGCCCAGTGACAGGGGGGTACACTGAAGCTTTCTTT.

The chain combines TRBV7-2 with TRBJ1-2, with D uncertain. Germline values: CDR1 SGHTA, CDR2 FQGNSA. V was cut by 2 bases and J by 2 bases, with 9 bases left in between. The CDR3 spans 14 residues. CDR3 in amino acids: CASSLRESNYGYTF. CDR3 nucleotides: TGTGCCAGCAGCTTAAGAGAGTCCAACTATGGCTACACCTTC.

The genes are TRBV28 and TRBJ1-5; D unresolved. Trimming pared 3 bases from V and 0 bases from J, leaving 9 bases between. CDR1 is MDHEN and CDR2 is SYDVKM in the germline V gene. The CDR3 spans 15 residues. This chain's CDR3 is CASSLAAYSNQPQHF. CDR3 coding DNA: TGTGCCAGCAGTTTGGCCGCGTATAGCAATCAGCCCCAGCATTTT.

This chain uses TRBV28 with TRBJ2-7, with 8 bases matching TRBD1. The CDR3 is 16 amino acids. V shed 5 bases, J shed 2 bases, and the junction held 11 bases outside the gene matches. CDR1 is MDHEN and CDR2 is SYDVKM in the germline V gene. The CDR3 DNA is TGTGCCAGCAGTACACACCACAGGGGGGTCACCTACGAGCAGTACTTC. Translating it yields CASSTHHRGVTYEQYF.

CDR3 sequence reads: CASSPAWRGGADTQYF. The CDR3, as DNA: TGCGCCAGCAGCCCGGCTTGGAGAGGGGGCGCAGATACGCAGTATTTT. The chain joins TRBV5-1 to TRBJ2-3, with TRBD1 matching over 7 bases. Germline V gene data show CDR1 as SGHRS and CDR2 as YFSETQ. The CDR3 loop spans 16 amino acids. With V trimmed by 4 bases and J by 4 bases, 12 bases remained unmatched.

This chain connects TRBV15 to TRBJ1-4; TRBD1 aligns across 7 bases. CDR3 length: 20 amino acids. Germline V CDR1 and CDR2: LNHNV, YYDKDF (reference sequence). J gave up 0 bases and V 1 base, and 14 bases lay outside the gene matches. DNA for the CDR3: TGTGCCACCAGCAGAGGGCGTTGGGACAGTGGTACTACAACTAATGAAAAACTGTTTTTT. Translation gives CATSRGRWDSGTTTNEKLFF.

This rearrangement joins TRBV6-5 to TRBJ2-7, with D tentatively TRBD2 (7 bases). V dropped 5 bases and J dropped 6 bases, with 20 bases sitting between them. The V gene's germline CDR1 is MNHEY and CDR2 SVGAGI. The CDR3 has 15 amino acids. The CDR3 protein is CASSPQGGGPLEQYF. DNA of the CDR3: TGTGCCAGCAGTCCCCAGGGAGGGGGTCCCCTCGAGCAGTACTTC.

This clone was detected only a few times. The rearrangement joins TRBV28 to TRBJ1-4, with D possibly matching TRBD1 (5 bases). The V end was cut by 6 bases, the J end by 2 bases, with 22 bases between. Germline V gene lookup returns CDR1 MDHEN and CDR2 SYDVKM. The CDR3 length is 18 residues. For the CDR3, the DNA is TGTGCCAGCAGACCCCAGGGCTTCATCATCTTGACTAATGAAAAACTGTTTTTT. Translated: CASRPQGFIILTNEKLFF.

As to this clone: The same CDR3 arises from other DNA sequences in this sample as well. This rearrangement joins TRBV13 to TRBJ2-7; no firm D call. Trimming stripped 3 bases from V and 6 bases from J, with 12 bases between. CDR1 PRHDT and CDR2 FYEKMQ come from the germline V gene (reference sequence). The CDR3 has 13 amino acids. CDR3 in amino acids: CASSFGSASEQYF. Written as DNA, the CDR3 is TGTGCCAGCAGCTTCGGTTCCGCCAGCGAGCAGTACTTC.

V usage is TRBV15 and J usage is TRBJ2-1, with a possible D match to TRBD2 (6 bases). CDR1 and CDR2 from the germline V gene are LNHNV and YYDKDF (reference sequence). Trimming stripped 2 bases from V and 0 bases from J, with 8 bases between. CDR3 length: 15 residues. The CDR3 here is CATSRTTSSYNEQFF. In nucleotides, the CDR3 is TGTGCCACCAGCAGAACGACTAGCTCCTACAATGAGCAGTTCTTC.

The V gene is TRBV7-2, the J gene TRBJ2-7; D gene ambiguous. Trimming stripped 1 base from V and 6 bases from J, with 10 bases between. This CDR3 contains 13 residues. Germline loops: CDR1 SGHTA, CDR2 FQGNSA. The CDR3 nucleotides are TGTGCCAGCAGCTTAGTGACGGGCTCCGAGCAGTACTTC. Translated: CASSLVTGSEQYF.

The chain combines TRBV10-3 with TRBJ2-1; 10 nucleotides align to TRBD1. The CDR3 has 11 amino acids. The V segment lost 2 bases and the J segment 16 bases; nucleotides outside the gene matches: 2. CDR1 is ENHRY and CDR2 is SYGVKD in the germline V gene. CDR3 in DNA: TGTGCCATCAGTGAGGGGACAGGGGATTTCTTC. The encoded protein is CAISEGTGDFF.

The gene calls are TRBV6-1 and TRBJ1-2; D gene unclear. There are 15 residues in the CDR3. V was pared by 5 bases and J by 8 bases, with 21 bases between. The germline gives CDR1 MNHNS, CDR2 SASEGT. CDR3 sequence (DNA): TGTGCCAGCAGTCCCTGGATGGCGGGGTTTGGGGGCTACACCTTC. Encoded protein: CASSPWMAGFGGYTF.

The V gene is TRBV2, the J gene TRBJ2-6; 8 bases map to TRBD1. J lost 0 bases, V lost 6 bases, and 4 bases had no gene match. The length of the CDR3 is 16 residues. CDR1 is SNHLY, CDR2 FYNNEI, per germline. For the CDR3, the DNA is TGTGCCAGCAGCCGGGACAGGAACTCTGGGGCCAACGTCCTGACTTTC. It translates to CASSRDRNSGANVLTF.

The V call is TRBV28, the J call TRBJ2-5; 8 bases line up with TRBD2. V lost 7 bases to trimming and J lost 2 bases; unmatched junction nucleotides: 6. The CDR3 covers 14 residues. Germline CDR1 MDHEN, CDR2 SYDVKM. The CDR3 DNA follows: TGTGCCAGCACCCCCGGGGGGGTACAAGAGACCCAGTACTTC. It encodes CASTPGGVQETQYF.

The rearrangement joins TRBV2 to TRBJ2-1; D ambiguous. The CDR3 is 15 amino acids. V lost 1 base and J lost 6, with 13 bases in between. The germline V gene encodes CDR1 SNHLY and CDR2 FYNNEI. The CDR3 DNA sequence: TGTGCCAGCAGTGAAGGGCTTCCGCTAGGCAATGAGCAGTTCTTC. This translates into CASSEGLPLGNEQFF.